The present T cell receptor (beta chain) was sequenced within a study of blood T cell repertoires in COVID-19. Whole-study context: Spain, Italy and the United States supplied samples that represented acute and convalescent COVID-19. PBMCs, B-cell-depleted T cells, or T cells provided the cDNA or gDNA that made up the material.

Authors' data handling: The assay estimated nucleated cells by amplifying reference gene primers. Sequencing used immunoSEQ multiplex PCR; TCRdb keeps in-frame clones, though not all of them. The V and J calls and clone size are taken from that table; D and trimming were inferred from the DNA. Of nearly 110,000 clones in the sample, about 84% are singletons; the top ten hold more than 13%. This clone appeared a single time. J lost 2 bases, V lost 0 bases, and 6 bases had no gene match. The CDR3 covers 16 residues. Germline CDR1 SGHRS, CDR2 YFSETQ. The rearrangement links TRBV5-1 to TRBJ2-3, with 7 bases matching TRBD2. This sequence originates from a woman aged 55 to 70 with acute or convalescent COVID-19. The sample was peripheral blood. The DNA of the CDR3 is TGCGCCAGCAGCTTGGCCACTAGCGCACTCACAGATACGCAGTATTTT. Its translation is CASSLATSALTDTQYF. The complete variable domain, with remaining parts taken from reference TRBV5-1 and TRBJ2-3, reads KAGVTQTPRYLIKTRGQQVTLSCSPISGHRSVSWYQQTPGQGLQFLFEYFSETQRNKGNFPGRFSGRQFSNSRSEMNVSTLELGDSALYLCASSLATSALTDTQYFGPGTRLTVL.